The TCR beta chain under discussion was sequenced for a study of shared clonotypes between healthy human individuals. Study-wide background: Donors consisted of two women and a few men between 18 and 49.

This clone was counted ten times or more. Different DNA sequences within this sample yield the same CDR3. Cells designated naive CD8 were CD45RO-negative and were positively selected for CCR7, with terminally differentiated effector memory CD45RA+ cells excluded. Healthy and HIV-negative, the adult donors had no recent acute infections or vaccinations. Using immunoSEQ multiplex PCR, the repertoire was profiled, and TCRdb retains in-frame clones only, with some absent. The data show about 700,000 clones, around 92% seen once. There are 16 residues in the CDR3. The trim removed 0 bases at V and 6 bases at J, leaving 8 bases unmatched. Per the germline V gene, CDR1 is LGHNA and CDR2 is YSLEER.

The genes are TRBV4-3 and TRBJ2-7, with TRBD1 matching over 10 bases. The sequenced material came from naive CD8+ T cells sorted from blood. This receptor was identified in a young man in good health. CDR3 DNA: TGCGCCAGCAGCCAAGATGGGGGGACAGGGGAAGGCGAGCAGTACTTC. Translated, it gives CASSQDGGTGEGEQYF.